This T cell receptor beta chain is from a study of blood T cell repertoires in COVID-19. In the study overall: Researchers got acute and convalescent COVID-19 samples from the United States, Italy and Spain.

Authors' analysis steps: Nucleated cell counts were estimated from reference gene primer amplification. TCRdb keeps only in-frame clones here, not all; method: immunoSEQ multiplex PCR. D and trimming were read from the DNA, whereas the V and J calls and clone size are those reported in that table. Among roughly 170,000 clones listed, about 79% were seen once. Trimming removed 0 bases from V and 2 bases from J, with 9 bases in between. This CDR3 comprises 15 residues. Germline V gene lookup returns CDR1 SGDLS and CDR2 YYNGEE. Sequencing input: peripheral blood. This receptor was obtained from a woman aged 70-85 years with acute or convalescent COVID-19. The chain recombines TRBV9 with TRBJ2-1; TRBD2 might be the D (6 bases). The CDR3 nucleotides read TGTGCCAGCAGCGTAGCAGTAGCGGCCTACAATGAGCAGTTCTTC. This codes for CASSVAVAAYNEQFF. The full variable domain, its missing parts supplied by reference TRBV9 and TRBJ2-1, is DSGVTQTPKHLITATGQRVTLRCSPRSGDLSVYWYQQSLDQGLQFLIQYYNGEERAKGNILERFSAQQFPDLHSELNLSSLELGDSALYFCASSVAVAAYNEQFFGPGTRLTVL.